There are many counts of the clone carrying this T cell receptor beta chain. The antigen is undetermined. These data belong to a study of identical twins. Study results and limitations: For out-of-frame beta sequences, excess twin sharing was weaker. Cross-sectional statistics, not tracking of the same donors, supported the conclusions.

With no exceptions, donors were healthy Caucasians. Germline CDR1 reads MNHEY; CDR2 reads SMNVEV (reference sequence). Trimming shortened V by 3 bases and J by 0 bases, and 15 bases separated the two germline ends. CDR3 length: 17 amino acids. In TCRdb, the 5' RACE reads were re-called with MiXCR into one record per CDR3 protein. The table includes some 260,000 distinct CDR3 sequences, more than 12% detected once. The sequencing input was memory (CD45RO+) T cells sorted from blood. The TCR sequence derives from a woman aged 18-29 years in good health. V is TRBV27 and J is TRBJ1-5, with D unclear. The CDR3 region has the DNA TGTGCCAGCAGTTTTCCCTTCGAGGGCGATAGCAATCAGCCCCAGCATTTT. Translating it yields CASSFPFEGDSNQPQHF.